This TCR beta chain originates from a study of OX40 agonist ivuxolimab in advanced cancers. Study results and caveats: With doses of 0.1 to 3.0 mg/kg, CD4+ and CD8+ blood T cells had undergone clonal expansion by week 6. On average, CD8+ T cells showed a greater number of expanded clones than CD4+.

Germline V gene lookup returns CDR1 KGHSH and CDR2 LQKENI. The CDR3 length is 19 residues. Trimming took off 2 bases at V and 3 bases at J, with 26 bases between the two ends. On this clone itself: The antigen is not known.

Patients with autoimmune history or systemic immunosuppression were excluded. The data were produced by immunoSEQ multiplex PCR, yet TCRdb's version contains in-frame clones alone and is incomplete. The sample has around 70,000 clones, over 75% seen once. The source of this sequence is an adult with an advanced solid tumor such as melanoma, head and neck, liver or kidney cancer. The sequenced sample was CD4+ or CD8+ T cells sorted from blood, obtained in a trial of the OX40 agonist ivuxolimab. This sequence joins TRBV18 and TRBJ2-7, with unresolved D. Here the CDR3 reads CASSPRVNSQRDLGYEQYF. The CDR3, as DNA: TGTGCCAGCTCACCAAGGGTTAACAGCCAACGAGATCTTGGCTACGAGCAGTACTTC.